This TCR beta chain is from a study of T cell responses to AZD1222 COVID-19 vaccine. Points from the study as a whole: White British people made up most donors, females outnumbered males, and clonal diversity was possibly underestimated. Baseline antibody screening turned up just six seropositive AZD1222 recipients. Dominant CD4 TCR responses targeted spike regions 160-218 and 743-854.

TCRdb's table, derived via immunoSEQ multiplex PCR, lists solely in-frame clones and lacks some. The sample lists roughly 120,000 clones; roughly 84% were seen once. Turning to this clone: Antigen unknown.

CDR1 is MNHEY and CDR2 is SMNVEV in the germline V gene (reference sequence). V shed 6 bases and J 9 bases; nucleotides not matched to a gene: 13. This CDR3 contains 16 residues. The sequencing used peripheral blood, collected on day 0 of AZD1222 vaccination. The chain has TRBV27 and TRBJ2-1; 11 bases fit TRBD2. This TCR was recovered from an adult in good health. The CDR3 sequence is CASRPPLGGTSGEQFF. CDR3 DNA: TGTGCCAGCAGACCTCCCCTTGGGGGGACTAGCGGTGAGCAGTTCTTC.